This TCR beta chain was retrieved from a study of T cells in localized non-small cell lung cancer. Method: immunoSEQ multiplex PCR; TCRdb's copy keeps in-frame clones and lacks some. The profile covers approximately 63,000 clones, with 80% to 90% appearing a single time and 20% to 25% taken by the ten largest. Losses at the gene ends were 9 bases for V and 1 base for J; bases not matched to a gene: 8. CDR1 is LNHDA, CDR2 SQIVND, per germline (reference sequence). The CDR3 is 15 residues long. The material was peripheral blood, obtained before any cancer treatment. The J gene is TRBJ2-3, the V gene TRBV19; 9 bases map to TRBD2. The clonotype originates from a man between 40 and 75 years old with stage I squamous cell lung carcinoma. The CDR3 protein is CASSAWTSGTDTQYF. As DNA, the CDR3 is TGTGCCAGCTCCGCCTGGACTAGCGGCACAGATACGCAGTATTTT.